The rows below give T cell receptor beta chains drawn from one sample of a study of neurological immune-mediated disorders. TCRdb itself ran the 5' RACE reads through MiXCR, one entry per CDR3 protein. The sample contains 52,000 or so distinct CDR3 sequences, about 4.2% of which appear only once. Specimen: CD4+ T cells from blood. The receptors come from a woman aged 40 to 50 with multiple sclerosis. Each CDR3 is given with its conserved first and last residue. The order of the fields is D gene, J gene, V gene, clone size, CDR3 DNA, CDR3 protein. A D gene is named only where the DNA matches it firmly. Size is stated for part of the rows, as once, few or many counts, or as a class when the clone is expanded.

d_call: NA; j_call: TRBJ2-3; v_call: TRBV12-5; clone_size: many; cdr3_nt: TGTGCTAGTGGCCCCCCCCCCCGACTAGTGCAGTATTTT; cdr3_aa: CASGPPPRLVQYF
d_call: NA; j_call: TRBJ2-5; v_call: TRBV20-1; clone_size: many; cdr3_nt: TGCAGTGCTTGGGGGGACACGTCGGCCCAGTACTTC; cdr3_aa: CSAWGDTSAQYF
d_call: TRBD2; j_call: TRBJ2-5; v_call: TRBV5-1; clone_size: many; cdr3_nt: TGCGCCAGCAGCAAGGGACTAGCGGGGGGACAAGAGACCCAGTACTTC; cdr3_aa: CASSKGLAGGQETQYF
d_call: NA; j_call: TRBJ2-1; v_call: TRBV12-5; clone_size: many; cdr3_nt: TGTGCTAGTGGCCCCCGACAGGACCACAATGAGCAGTTCTTC; cdr3_aa: CASGPRQDHNEQFF
d_call: NA; j_call: TRBJ1-6; v_call: TRBV4-1; clone_size: many; cdr3_nt: TGCGCCAGCAGCCAAGATCAAGGGGCCCATAATTCACCCCTCCACTTT; cdr3_aa: CASSQDQGAHNSPLHF
d_call: TRBD2; j_call: TRBJ2-1; v_call: TRBV4-1; clone_size: many; cdr3_nt: TGCGCCAGCAGCCAAGGCCCCGGGGGGGCCGCCTACAATGAGCAGTTCTTC; cdr3_aa: CASSQGPGGAAYNEQFF
d_call: NA; j_call: TRBJ2-6; v_call: TRBV20-1; clone_size: many; cdr3_nt: TGCAGTGCTTTTCCCTCTGGGGCCAACGTCCTGACTTTC; cdr3_aa: CSAFPSGANVLTF
d_call: NA; j_call: TRBJ1-1; v_call: TRBV9; clone_size: many; cdr3_nt: TGTGCCAGCAGCGTAAGCGGTCTCCCGCGCACTGAAGCTTTCTTT; cdr3_aa: CASSVSGLPRTEAFF
d_call: NA; j_call: TRBJ2-1; v_call: TRBV20-1; clone_size: many; cdr3_nt: TGCAGTGCTAGACAGGGGAACCCCTACAATGAGCAGTTCTTC; cdr3_aa: CSARQGNPYNEQFF
d_call: NA; j_call: TRBJ2-5; v_call: TRBV10-3; clone_size: many; cdr3_nt: TGTGCCATCAGCGGGGACGGTATGGGAGAGACCCAGTACTTC; cdr3_aa: CAISGDGMGETQYF
d_call: NA; j_call: TRBJ2-5; v_call: TRBV10-3; clone_size: many; cdr3_nt: TGTGCCATCAGTTTAGCTGGAAAGACCCAGTACTTC; cdr3_aa: CAISLAGKTQYF
d_call: NA; j_call: TRBJ1-4; v_call: TRBV10-3; clone_size: many; cdr3_nt: TGTGCCATCAGTACTACAGGAGCAACTAATGAAAAACTGTTTTTT; cdr3_aa: CAISTTGATNEKLFF
d_call: TRBD1; j_call: TRBJ1-6; v_call: TRBV7-6; clone_size: many; cdr3_nt: TGTGCCAGCAGCCCGGGACAGCTGATCTCCTATAATTCACCCCTCCACTTT; cdr3_aa: CASSPGQLISYNSPLHF
d_call: TRBD1; j_call: TRBJ2-1; v_call: TRBV6-5; clone_size: many; cdr3_nt: TGTGCCAGCAGTTACTCCGGCAGGGGGCTTGGGGTTGAGGACAATGAGCAGTTCTTC; cdr3_aa: CASSYSGRGLGVEDNEQFF
d_call: NA; j_call: TRBJ1-3; v_call: TRBV29-1; clone_size: many; cdr3_nt: TGCAGCGCAGAGAGCTCTGGAAACACCATATATTTT; cdr3_aa: CSAESSGNTIYF
d_call: TRBD2; j_call: TRBJ2-5; v_call: TRBV7-9; clone_size: many; cdr3_nt: TGTGCCAGCAGCTTTGGTACGGGGGGCCAAGAGACCCAGTACTTC; cdr3_aa: CASSFGTGGQETQYF
d_call: TRBD2; j_call: TRBJ2-2; v_call: TRBV20-1; clone_size: NA; cdr3_nt: TGCAGTGCTAGTGGACTAGCGGGGGCCACGAACACCGGGGAGCTGTTTTTT; cdr3_aa: CSASGLAGATNTGELFF
d_call: NA; j_call: TRBJ1-1; v_call: TRBV4-1; clone_size: many; cdr3_nt: TGCGCCAGCAGCCCCCTTGGGGCAGGGTCGGCTTTCTTT; cdr3_aa: CASSPLGAGSAFF
d_call: TRBD2; j_call: TRBJ2-3; v_call: TRBV24-1; clone_size: many; cdr3_nt: TGTGCCACCAGTGATTCATTAGCGGGGCGTTACACAGATACGCAGTATTTT; cdr3_aa: CATSDSLAGRYTDTQYF
d_call: NA; j_call: TRBJ2-3; v_call: TRBV4-2; clone_size: many; cdr3_nt: TGTGCCAGCAGCCAACTTGCGGGGAGCACAGATACGCAGTATTTT; cdr3_aa: CASSQLAGSTDTQYF
d_call: NA; j_call: TRBJ1-1; v_call: TRBV6-5; clone_size: many; cdr3_nt: TGTGCCAGCTTGGGCTACACTGAAGCTTTCTTT; cdr3_aa: CASLGYTEAFF
d_call: NA; j_call: TRBJ1-5; v_call: TRBV28; clone_size: NA; cdr3_nt: TGTGCCAGCCGCTGGAACAATCAGCCCCAGCATTTT; cdr3_aa: CASRWNNQPQHF
d_call: TRBD1; j_call: TRBJ2-2; v_call: TRBV7-8; clone_size: many; cdr3_nt: TGTGCCAGCAGCCGTGGGGACAGGGGCCCCGGGGAGCTGTTTTTT; cdr3_aa: CASSRGDRGPGELFF
d_call: TRBD1; j_call: TRBJ1-1; v_call: TRBV5-5; clone_size: many; cdr3_nt: TGTGCCAGCAGCTTGGGGTTTTGGACAGGGACCACTGAAGCTTTCTTT; cdr3_aa: CASSLGFWTGTTEAFF
d_call: NA; j_call: TRBJ2-2; v_call: TRBV5-1; clone_size: many; cdr3_nt: TGCGCCAGCAGCTTGGACCGGGGGCACGGGGAGCTGTTTTTT; cdr3_aa: CASSLDRGHGELFF
d_call: NA; j_call: TRBJ2-2; v_call: TRBV5-5; clone_size: many; cdr3_nt: TGTGCCAGCAGCACAATGGACAGCGCGAACACCGGGGAGCTGTTTTTT; cdr3_aa: CASSTMDSANTGELFF
d_call: TRBD2; j_call: TRBJ2-7; v_call: TRBV10-3; clone_size: many; cdr3_nt: TGTGCCATCAGACTCGAAGGCCTAGCGGGGGCGGGTGAGCAGTACTTC; cdr3_aa: CAIRLEGLAGAGEQYF
d_call: NA; j_call: TRBJ1-6; v_call: TRBV5-1; clone_size: many; cdr3_nt: TGCGCCAGCAGCTTGAGTCTGGGTTTGGATTCACCCCTCCACTTT; cdr3_aa: CASSLSLGLDSPLHF
d_call: NA; j_call: TRBJ2-3; v_call: TRBV11-2; clone_size: many; cdr3_nt: TGTGCCAGCAGCTTAGTACAGGAGGGGACAGATACGCAGTATTTT; cdr3_aa: CASSLVQEGTDTQYF
d_call: NA; j_call: TRBJ1-2; v_call: TRBV5-1; clone_size: many; cdr3_nt: TGCGCCAGCAGCTTACAGGGATTCTATGGCTACACCTTC; cdr3_aa: CASSLQGFYGYTF
d_call: NA; j_call: TRBJ2-1; v_call: TRBV20-1; clone_size: many; cdr3_nt: TGCAGTGCTGGGGGCCATTTTAACAATGAGCAGTTCTTC; cdr3_aa: CSAGGHFNNEQFF
d_call: NA; j_call: TRBJ2-1; v_call: TRBV10-3; clone_size: many; cdr3_nt: TGTGCCATCAGTGACGCCCGAACAGGGAGCTCCTACAATGAGCAGTTCTTC; cdr3_aa: CAISDARTGSSYNEQFF
d_call: NA; j_call: TRBJ2-3; v_call: TRBV6-5; clone_size: many; cdr3_nt: TGTGCCAGCAGCCGTGTAGGTGGGGCCCGCACAGATACGCAGTATTTT; cdr3_aa: CASSRVGGARTDTQYF
d_call: NA; j_call: TRBJ1-1; v_call: TRBV27; clone_size: many; cdr3_nt: TGTGCCAGCATAAATTGGGGGGGAACTGAAGCTTTCTTT; cdr3_aa: CASINWGGTEAFF
d_call: NA; j_call: TRBJ1-2; v_call: TRBV5-1; clone_size: many; cdr3_nt: TGCGCCAGCAGCTTGGTGGCAGGGGCCTATGGCTACACCTTC; cdr3_aa: CASSLVAGAYGYTF
d_call: NA; j_call: TRBJ1-1; v_call: TRBV12-3/TRBV12-4; clone_size: many; cdr3_nt: TGTGCCAGCAGTTTGTATGGGACGGCGAACACTGAAGCTTTCTTT; cdr3_aa: CASSLYGTANTEAFF
d_call: TRBD2; j_call: TRBJ2-1; v_call: TRBV20-1; clone_size: few; cdr3_nt: TGCAGTGCTGAGAGACTAGCGGGGGGTACCTACAATGAGCAGTTCTTC; cdr3_aa: CSAERLAGGTYNEQFF
d_call: NA; j_call: TRBJ1-6; v_call: TRBV4-1; clone_size: many; cdr3_nt: TGCGCCAGCAGCCTGCTCGTGGGCTCCTATAATTCACCCCTCCACTTT; cdr3_aa: CASSLLVGSYNSPLHF